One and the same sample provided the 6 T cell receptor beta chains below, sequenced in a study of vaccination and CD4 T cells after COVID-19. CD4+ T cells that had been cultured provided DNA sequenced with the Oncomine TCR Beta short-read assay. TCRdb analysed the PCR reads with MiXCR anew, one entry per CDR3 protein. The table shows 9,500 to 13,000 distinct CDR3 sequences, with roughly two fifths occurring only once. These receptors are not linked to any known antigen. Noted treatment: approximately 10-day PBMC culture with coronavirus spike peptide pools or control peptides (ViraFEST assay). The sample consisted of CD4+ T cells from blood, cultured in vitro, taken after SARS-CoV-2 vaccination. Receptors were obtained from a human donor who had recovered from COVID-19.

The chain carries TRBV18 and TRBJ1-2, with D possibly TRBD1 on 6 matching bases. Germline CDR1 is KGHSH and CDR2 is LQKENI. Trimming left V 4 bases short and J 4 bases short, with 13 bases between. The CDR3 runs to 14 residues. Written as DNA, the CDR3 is TGTGCCAGCTCACTCCTCGAAGGGGGCTATGGCTACACCTTC. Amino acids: CASSLLEGGYGYTF. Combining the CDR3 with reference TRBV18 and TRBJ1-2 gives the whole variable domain NAGVMQNPRHLVRRRGQEARLRCSPMKGHSHVYWYRQLPEEGLKFMVYLQKENIIDESGMPKERFSAEFPKEGPSILRIQQVVRGDSAAYFCASSLLEGGYGYTFGSGTRLTVV.

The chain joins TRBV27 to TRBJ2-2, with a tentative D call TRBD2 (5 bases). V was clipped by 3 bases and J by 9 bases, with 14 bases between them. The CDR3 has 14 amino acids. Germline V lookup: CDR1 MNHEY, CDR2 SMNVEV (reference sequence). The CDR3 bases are TGTGCCAGCAGTTTGGGGAGTTCACCGAGGGAGCTGTTTTTT. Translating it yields CASSLGSSPRELFF.

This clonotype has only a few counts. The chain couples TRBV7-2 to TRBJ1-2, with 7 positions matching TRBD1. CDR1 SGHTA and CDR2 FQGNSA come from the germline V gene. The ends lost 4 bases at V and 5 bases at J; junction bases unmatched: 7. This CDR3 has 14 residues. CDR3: CASSSIGQVYGYTF. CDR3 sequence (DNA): TGTGCCAGCAGCTCGATAGGACAGGTTTATGGCTACACCTTC.

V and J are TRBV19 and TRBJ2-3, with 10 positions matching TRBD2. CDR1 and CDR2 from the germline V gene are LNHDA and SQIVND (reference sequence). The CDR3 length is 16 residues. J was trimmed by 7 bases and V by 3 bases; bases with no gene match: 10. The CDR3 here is CASSILLVAGGNTQYF. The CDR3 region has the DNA TGTGCCAGTAGTATTTTACTGGTAGCGGGAGGAAATACGCAGTATTTT.

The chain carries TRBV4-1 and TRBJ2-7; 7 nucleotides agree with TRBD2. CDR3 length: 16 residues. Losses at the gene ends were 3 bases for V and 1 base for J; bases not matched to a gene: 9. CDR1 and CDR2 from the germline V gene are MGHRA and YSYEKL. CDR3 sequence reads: CASSQKGGGGSYEQYF. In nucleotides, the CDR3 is TGCGCCAGCAGCCAGAAGGGCGGGGGAGGTTCCTACGAGCAGTACTTC.

The CDR3 coding sequence is TGTGCCAGCAATCCTAGCGGGGCCAGCTACGAGCAGTACTTC. Amino acid sequence: CASNPSGASYEQYF. The chain joins TRBV28 to TRBJ2-7; 9 bases align to TRBD2. Germline V gene lookup returns CDR1 MDHEN and CDR2 SYDVKM. CDR3 length: 14 residues. V gave up 7 bases and J gave up 3 bases; unmatched junction bases: 7.